The source of this T cell receptor beta chain is a study of T-cell memory formation after mild COVID-19. Study-level points and caveats: CD4/CD8 balance held among clones contracting day 15 to 85, and later expanders leaned CD4+.

The germline V gene has CDR1 MNHEY and CDR2 SVGAGI. This CDR3 has 14 residues. V was pared by 0 bases and J by 7 bases, with 9 bases between. This clonotype turned up a few times. Its antigen is unidentified. One entry per CDR3 protein, called by TCRdb with MiXCR from the 5' RACE reads. The sample holds about 260,000 distinct CDR3 sequences, 15% to 20% seen once. Input material: PBMCs or a T cell subset sorted from them (not recorded which). This chain uses TRBV6-5 with TRBJ2-2; D gene unclear. The source is a man aged 18-30 years who had mild COVID-19 (a few samples of this study predate the infection). Cell type and time point are not known. The chain's CDR3 is CASSYSRLDGELFF. Here the CDR3 DNA reads TGTGCCAGCAGTTACTCCCGTTTGGACGGGGAGCTGTTTTTT.